This note documents a single T cell receptor (beta chain) sequence. The record originates from a study of blood T cell repertoires in COVID-19. Germline CDR1 reads LNHNV; CDR2 reads YYDKDF (reference sequence). The CDR3 runs 14 residues. V shed 1 base and J 3 bases; nucleotides not matched to a gene: 2. Per the original data handling: Estimation of nucleated cell counts relied on the amplification of reference gene primers. The data were produced by immunoSEQ multiplex PCR, yet TCRdb's version contains in-frame clones alone and is incomplete. V and J calls and clone size are as listed in that table; D and trimming were resolved from the DNA. Found here are about 190,000 clones, approximately 88% of them singletons; the top ten hold 3.2%.

Sequences were obtained from PBMCs or T cells enriched from blood (not recorded which). V is TRBV15 and J is TRBJ2-7; TRBD1 matches 8 bases. The TCR originated in a woman aged 25 to 39 who had recovered from COVID-19. CDR3 coding DNA: TGTGCCACCAGCAGAGGGACAGGGTACTACGAGCAGTACTTC. This codes for CATSRGTGYYEQYF.